This T cell receptor beta chain was captured in a study of CD8+ T cells in alopecia areata (dated by TCRdb to 2016 to 2019). In the study overall: Treated patients were enrolled in an open-label pilot trial of oral tofacitinib, 5 to 10 mg twice daily, for moderate-to-severe alopecia areata. Scalp tissue and sorted CD4+ and CD8+ peripheral blood T cells from patchy and totalis/universalis alopecia areata patients and from healthy controls were covered by human TCRbeta sequencing. Patients stayed on tofacitinib for 6 to 18 months and then had 6 months of follow-up off drug so that delayed response and recurrence could be assessed. immunoSEQ multiplex PCR using 35 Vbeta forward primers and 13 Jbeta reverse primers was used to amplify TCRbeta CDR3 regions. Scalp clonality was compared across normal scalp (n=4), patchy alopecia areata scalp (n=8), and alopecia totalis/universalis scalp (n=8). The RNA source kit depended on sample type: the PAXgene miRNA kit for fixed scalp, the miRNeasy kit for PBMCs, and the RNeasy kit for mouse skin. To study T cell clonal expansion in alopecia areata, the researchers applied high-throughput TCRbeta sequencing to both the C3H/HeJ mouse model and human patients. Patients on tofacitinib were biopsied at baseline and after 4 and 24 weeks of treatment, and several of the patients also had a later scalp biopsy.

Library preparation employed the immunoSEQ multiplex PCR assay. RNA was extracted from all samples and reverse transcribed into cDNA as template for TCR sequencing. First-strand cDNA was synthesized with SuperScript III using a 2:1 mix of oligo-dT and random hexamers. A synthetic immune receptor repertoire was used to assess amplification bias, and residual bias was removed computationally. On the study's bioinformatics: Raw reads were preprocessed for error removal, and CDR3 was defined according to IMGT conventions as running from the conserved cysteine to phenylalanine. To get clonality, Shannon entropy was normalized by log2 of the number of productive unique TCRs and the result was subtracted from 1. Whether scalp clones were CD4 or CD8 was inferred by matching scalp TCRbeta sequences against CD4 and CD8 repertoires sorted from blood. TCRdb provides this immuneACCESS table in a form limited to in-frame rearrangements. Some clones are lacking; in checked studies, under half of them reflect an unresolved V gene, and why the rest are absent is not known. D and trimming come from the DNA, and the V and J calls and clone size come from that table. This sample lists 140,000 to 150,000 clones; about half were detected once. In total, the top ten clones hold roughly 0.9% of the sample.

Overall study results and their limits: Unlike mouse skin, where gammadelta T cells dominate, normal human skin contains resident alphabeta T cells that get sequenced too, which complicates analysis of the scalp TCR repertoire. Shared TCR sequences between patients were less evident than in mice, which may be partly attributable to HLA diversity in the patient population. Higher clonality and more expanded CD8+ clones were observed in lesional scalp than in normal scalp, particularly in alopecia totalis/universalis, a finding suggestive of antigenic drive.

In light of the paper, this sample's time point label describes: baseline before oral tofacitinib. Lesional scalp punch biopsies and peripheral blood were collected from alopecia areata patients. PBMCs were isolated by density centrifugation and stained for CD3, CD4 and CD8, and CD4+ and CD8+ T cells were sorted on a FACSAria. Notes on this clone: Its antigen remains undetermined. Nothing much larger sits one base from this clone, and base qualities are not available.

From the cysteine up to the phenylalanine, the CDR3 has a length of 12 residues. The CDR3 DNA has 36 bases and is translated from base 1. As encoded in the germline V gene (reference sequence), CDR1 is GTSNPN while CDR2 is SVGIG. V is cut by 1 base and J by 9 bases, and the space between the germline ends is 12 bases. Rearrangement joined TRBV30 to TRBJ1-1; the D gene remains uncertain. The TCR comes from a human donor with alopecia areata. The specimen comprised CD4+ T cells sorted from blood, sampled at week 0. CDR3 reads: CAWSAPGSQAFF. The DNA reads TGTGCCTGGAGTGCCCCCGGCAGTCAAGCTTTCTTT.